Presented here are 19 T cell receptor beta chains from one specimen sequenced in a study of T cell changes during pregnancy in multiple sclerosis. The repertoire was sequenced with immunoSEQ multiplex PCR; TCRdb's copy has only in-frame clones and lacks some. The profile covers fewer than 60,000 clones, with 92% appearing a single time and approximately 0.6% taken by the ten largest. The specimen comprised CD4+ T cells from peripheral blood mononuclear cells, sampled after pregnancy. The source of these receptors is a female donor with multiple sclerosis, enrolled in a pregnancy study.

The V gene is TRBV11-3, the J gene TRBJ2-3, with 7 bases lining up with TRBD2. Germline V gives CDR1 SGHNT, CDR2 YENEEA. This CDR3 region has 16 residues. V dropped 0 bases and J dropped 3; count of bases not matched to a gene: 6. CDR3 amino acids: CASSLDSSGGTDTQYF. In nucleotides, the CDR3 is TGTGCCAGCAGCTTAGATTCGTCGGGGGGTACAGATACGCAGTATTTT.

CDR3 in DNA: TGCAGCGCCGGGAGCTCCTACGAGCAGTACTTC. This translates into CSAGSSYEQYF. V and J are TRBV29-1 and TRBJ2-7; a possible D gene is TRBD2 (6 bases). The germline V and J ends were trimmed by 7 bases and 0 bases, with 7 bases remaining between them. Germline CDR1 reads SQVTM; CDR2 reads ANQGSEA. The CDR3 runs to 11 residues.

This clone appeared a single time. The J gene is TRBJ2-5, the V gene TRBV18; D is possibly TRBD2 (6 bases). Germline CDR1 reads KGHSH; CDR2 reads LQKENI. V was trimmed by 3 bases and J by 4 bases, leaving 9 bases between them. The CDR3 covers 13 residues. The CDR3 DNA follows: TGTGCCAGCTCACCGGGACTCGGAGAGACCCAGTACTTC. This gives the protein CASSPGLGETQYF.

V and J are TRBV7-7 and TRBJ2-1; D is uncertain. The germline V gene has CDR1 SSHAT and CDR2 FNYEAQ (reference sequence). This CDR3 region has 15 residues. With 6 bases removed from V and 2 bases from J, the gap between germline ends came to 14 bases. CDR3 sequence reads: CASSLTANTYNEQFF. The CDR3 bases are TGTGCCAGCAGTCTAACCGCAAATACCTACAATGAGCAGTTCTTC. The whole variable domain, remainder taken from reference TRBV7-7 and TRBJ2-1, is GAGVSQSPRYKVTKRGQDVTLRCDPISSHATLYWYQQALGQGPEFLTYFNYEAQPDKSGLPSDRFSAERPEGSISTLTIQRTEQRDSAMYRCASSLTANTYNEQFFGPGTRLTVL.

There are a few counts of this clone. V usage is TRBV7-3 and J usage is TRBJ2-2; 7 bases line up with TRBD1. This CDR3 contains 16 residues. The V and J ends lost 5 bases and 1 base, in that order; junction bases with no gene match: 7. Germline CDR1 SGHTA, CDR2 FQGTGA. The CDR3 DNA reads as TGTGCCAGCAGCCTACTCGACAGGGAGAACACCGGGGAGCTGTTTTTT. Protein: CASSLLDRENTGELFF.

The chain employs TRBV12-5 and TRBJ2-3; 8 bases align to TRBD1. Losses at the gene ends were 6 bases for V and 2 bases for J; bases not matched to a gene: 10. Germline values: CDR1 LGHNT, CDR2 FRNRAP. The CDR3 runs 16 residues. The CDR3, as DNA: TGTGCTAGTGGGTCCGGGACAGGCTCCTTCACAGATACGCAGTATTTT. As protein: CASGSGTGSFTDTQYF.

CDR3 in DNA: TGTGCCAGCTCTCTCATTCGAGGAGGTAACACTGAAGCTTTCTTT. This translates into CASSLIRGGNTEAFF. The chain combines TRBV9 with TRBJ1-1, with D unclear. The CDR3 runs to 15 residues. The V gene lost 7 bases and the J gene lost 2 bases, with 18 bases spanning the gap. CDR1 is SGDLS, CDR2 YYNGEE, per germline. Full variable domain (outside the CDR3, taken from reference TRBV9 and TRBJ1-1): DSGVTQTPKHLITATGQRVTLRCSPRSGDLSVYWYQQSLDQGLQFLIQYYNGEERAKGNILERFSAQQFPDLHSELNLSSLELGDSALYFCASSLIRGGNTEAFFGQGTRLTVV.

The chain links TRBV4-2 to TRBJ2-1; 9 nucleotides agree with TRBD2. In germline, CDR1 is LGHNA, CDR2 YNFKEQ. The CDR3 covers 14 residues. The V gene end was trimmed by 4 bases and the J gene end by 7 bases; junction bases not matched to a gene: 5. The CDR3 sequence: CASSPVRGGNEQFF. The CDR3 nucleotides are TGTGCCAGCAGCCCTGTGCGGGGGGGAAATGAGCAGTTCTTC.

The CDR3 DNA reads as TGCGCCAGCAGCCAGAGGGACTCCAAAGGTGGCGGGGAGCTGTTTTTT. Translated, it gives CASSQRDSKGGGELFF. The rearrangement joins TRBV5-1 to TRBJ2-2; TRBD2 might be the D (6 bases). Trimming cost V 4 bases and J 7 bases, with 20 bases left between them. The CDR3 totals 16 residues. From germline, CDR1 is SGHRS and CDR2 YFSETQ.

This sequence joins TRBV5-1 and TRBJ2-3; TRBD2 aligns across 7 bases. Germline CDR1 SGHRS, CDR2 YFSETQ. The CDR3 runs 15 residues. V trimming: 3 bases; J trimming: 2 bases; junction bases outside the gene matches: 6. The CDR3, as DNA: TGCGCCAGCAGCTCTAGCGGCCCCCCCACAGATACGCAGTATTTT. Translation gives CASSSSGPPTDTQYF.

The rearrangement joins TRBV9 to TRBJ2-3; the match to TRBD2 covers 13 bases. This CDR3 region has 17 residues. Germline assignment: CDR1 SGDLS and CDR2 YYNGEE. V was pared by 4 bases and J by 2 bases, with 7 bases of the junction left unmatched. CDR3 DNA: TGTGCCAGCAGCCCTGGACTAGCGGGGGCCTACACAGATACGCAGTATTTT. Encoded protein: CASSPGLAGAYTDTQYF.

The J gene is TRBJ2-1, the V gene TRBV7-6; 8 nucleotides match TRBD1. V gave up 1 base and J gave up 6 bases; unmatched junction bases: 5. Germline loops: CDR1 SGHVS, CDR2 FNYEAQ. The CDR3 is 15 residues long. In nucleotides, the CDR3 is TGTGCCAGCAGCTTAGTGCAGGGGGCGGCCAATGAGCAGTTCTTC. This sequence encodes CASSLVQGAANEQFF.

The genes are TRBV11-2 and TRBJ2-7, with 9 positions matching TRBD1. This CDR3 comprises 16 residues. Germline CDR1 SGHAT, CDR2 FQNNGV. V dropped 1 base and J dropped 4; count of bases not matched to a gene: 8. Here the CDR3 reads CASSLGGTGKTYEQYF. The CDR3 DNA sequence: TGTGCCAGCAGCTTAGGGGGGACAGGGAAAACTTACGAGCAGTACTTC.

The J gene is TRBJ2-7, the V gene TRBV9, with a weak D call TRBD1 (5 bases). The CDR3 covers 15 residues. Trimming left V 4 bases short and J 2 bases short, with 16 bases between. CDR1 is SGDLS, CDR2 YYNGEE, per germline. CDR3 sequence (DNA): TGTGCCAGCAGCTCTCACTCGACAGCTACCTACGAGCAGTACTTC. It codes for CASSSHSTATYEQYF.

Notes on this clone: A read error may explain this, as a much larger clone is one base away. The sample has other DNA sequences that encode this CDR3 too. This CDR3 is CASSTGPQGSYGYTF. The CDR3 DNA follows: TGTGCCAGTAGCACCGGACCGCAGGGGAGCTATGGCTACACCTTC. V gene TRBV7-8 combines with J gene TRBJ1-2; D is perhaps TRBD1 (6 bases). Trimming took 9 bases from V and 4 from J, leaving 21 bases between them. Germline V gene sequence: CDR1 SGHVS, CDR2 FQNEAQ. CDR3 length: 15 amino acids.

This chain joins TRBV5-6 and TRBJ2-5, with a possible D match to TRBD1 (5 bases). This CDR3 spans 14 amino acids. Trimming removed 4 bases at V and 5 bases at J, with 15 bases between. CDR1 and CDR2 (germline): SGHDT, YYEEEE. The CDR3 DNA follows: TGTGCCAGCAGCCCCGCAGGGTTATGGGAGACCCAGTACTTC. It yields the protein CASSPAGLWETQYF.

This clone was recorded only once. V and J are TRBV7-2 and TRBJ1-4, with D possibly TRBD1 on 5 matching bases. V lost 6 bases to trimming and J lost 8 bases, with 16 bases between them. Germline V lookup: CDR1 SGHTA, CDR2 FQGNSA. The CDR3 length is 14 residues. The CDR3 coding sequence is TGTGCCAGCAGTTCCTACAGGCTGGGCGAAAAACTGTTTTTT. This translates into CASSSYRLGEKLFF.

In this sample, this clone turned up once. The chain carries TRBV19 and TRBJ1-2, with D possibly matching TRBD1 (6 bases). This CDR3 spans 12 amino acids. Trimming left V 6 bases short and J 8 bases short, with 13 bases between. The germline V gene has CDR1 LNHDA and CDR2 SQIVND (reference sequence). CDR3 region: CASRTQGSGYTF. The CDR3 DNA reads TGTGCCAGTAGAACTCAGGGGTCCGGCTACACCTTC.

This chain joins TRBV6-6 and TRBJ1-1; the D is unclear. CDR1 is MNHNY, CDR2 SVGAGI, per germline (reference sequence). The CDR3 covers 15 residues. The germline V and J ends were trimmed by 4 bases and 1 base, with 13 bases remaining between them. The CDR3 loop is CASSSRSRENTEAFF. The CDR3 DNA reads as TGTGCCAGCAGTTCGCGGTCTCGTGAGAACACTGAAGCTTTCTTT.